This T cell receptor (beta chain) was captured by sequencing in a study of blood T cell repertoires in COVID-19. The germline V gene has CDR1 LNHNV and CDR2 YYDKDF (reference sequence). Trimming cost V 9 bases and J 2 bases, with 13 bases left between them. The length of the CDR3 is 13 residues. The data were produced by immunoSEQ multiplex PCR, yet TCRdb's version contains in-frame clones alone and is incomplete. There are 9,500 to 10,000 clones in the sample; about 81% occur only once, and roughly 24% lies in the top ten. This clonotype was obtained from a man aged 55-75 years with active COVID-19. The chain carries TRBV15 and TRBJ1-1; the D is unclear. Sequencing was performed on peripheral blood. The CDR3 coding sequence is TGTGCCACTTCCGCGGGTGTTAACACTGAAGCTTTCTTT. It translates to CATSAGVNTEAFF.